A selection of T cell receptor beta chains follows, all from one sample in a study of blood T cell repertoires in COVID-19. Profiling relied on immunoSEQ multiplex PCR, and the TCRdb table lists in-frame clones only, not all of them. The sample lists more than 95,000 clones, 75% to 95% occurring once. The specimen sequenced was peripheral blood. The origin of the receptors is a human donor with active COVID-19. The donor label of this sample is uncertain. Each CDR3 is given with its conserved first and last residue. Each record gives: D gene, J gene, V gene, clone size, CDR3 DNA, CDR3 protein. The D gene is left open where the match is weak. Clone size is given for some rows only: seen once, a few or many times, or a class if the clone is expanded.

>TRBD1|TRBJ1-5|TRBV6-6|.
TGTGCCAGCAGCTTATCCCTAGGGGGCCGAAGTTCCCAGTTGCATTTT
CASSLSLGGRSSQLHF
>TRBD1|TRBJ1-1|TRBV19|.
TGTGCCAGTACCCATTTAGGGGGCAGCACTGAAGCTTTCTTT
CASTHLGGSTEAFF
>.|TRBJ1-2|TRBV7-2|.
TGTGCCAGCAGCTTAGTGGAGGTTGGCTACACCTTC
CASSLVEVGYTF
>TRBD1|TRBJ1-5|TRBV5-8|.
TGTGCCAGCAGCGAGTTCAGGGGGTATAGCAATCAGCCCCAGCATTTT
CASSEFRGYSNQPQHF
>.|TRBJ2-2|TRBV5-4|.
TGTGCCAGCAATTTCGGGGAGAACACCGGGGAGCTGTTTTTT
CASNFGENTGELFF
>TRBD1|TRBJ2-7|TRBV7-8|.
TGTGCCAGCAGCAACCCTCCGGGACAGGAGCCCTACGAGCAGTACTTC
CASSNPPGQEPYEQYF
>TRBD1|TRBJ2-6|TRBV2|.
TGTGCCAGCGCCCAGGGGGCAGGGGCCAACGTCCTGACTTTC
CASAQGAGANVLTF
>TRBD1|TRBJ2-7|TRBV4-2|.
TGTGCCAGCAGCCAAGGGTTTGGACAGGCCTATTTCTCCTACGAGCAGTACTTC
CASSQGFGQAYFSYEQYF
>.|TRBJ1-2|TRBV9|few
TGTGCCAGCAGCGTTTCCGGGACATATACCTTC
CASSVSGTYTF
>.|TRBJ2-3|TRBV11-3|.
TGTGCCAGCAGCCCCCCCGGGTCGGGTGAGCAGTATTTT
CASSPPGSGEQYF
>.|TRBJ2-7|TRBV27|.
TGTGCCAGCAGCCTGGGGGGCTCCTACGAGCAGTACTTC
CASSLGGSYEQYF
>TRBD1|TRBJ2-7|TRBV24-1|.
TGTGCCACCAGTGAATCGCGACAGGGTCGGTACGAGCAGTACTTC
CATSESRQGRYEQYF
>TRBD1|TRBJ2-7|TRBV24-1|.
TGTGCCACCAGTGATCCCCGGACAGGGTACGAGCAGTACTTC
CATSDPRTGYEQYF
>.|TRBJ1-1|TRBV4-3|.
TGCGCCAGCAGCCGGACAGCTAACACTGAAGCTTTCTTT
CASSRTANTEAFF
>TRBD1|TRBJ2-7|TRBV7-9|once
TGTGCCAGCAGCCCCCAGGGACAGTTCAGCTCCTACGAGCAGTACTTC
CASSPQGQFSSYEQYF
>.|TRBJ1-6|TRBV28|few
TGTGCCAGCAGTTTGAGCTCCTATAATTCACCCCTCCACTTT
CASSLSSYNSPLHF
>.|TRBJ2-1|TRBV4-1|.
TGCGCCAGCAGCCAAAATACAGCGGCCGATGAGCAGTTCTTC
CASSQNTAADEQFF
>.|TRBJ1-1|TRBV12-5|.
TGTGCTAGTGGTTTGGGGCCGGGCACTGAAGCTTTCTTT
CASGLGPGTEAFF
>TRBD2|TRBJ2-1|TRBV7-6|.
TGTGCCAGCAGCTTAGCGGGTAGCGGGGGGGCGTATGAGCAGTTCTTC
CASSLAGSGGAYEQFF
>TRBD2|TRBJ2-5|TRBV7-2|.
TGTGCCAGCAAGCGGGGGTTCCAAGAGACCCAGTACTTC
CASKRGFQETQYF
>.|TRBJ2-1|TRBV6-5|.
TGTGCCAGCAGAACAGGGTCCCCGGGCAATGAGCAGTTCTTC
CASRTGSPGNEQFF
>TRBD2|TRBJ2-3|TRBV4-1|.
TGCGCCAGCAGCCAAGCGGGACTAGCGGGCACAGATACGCAGTATTTT
CASSQAGLAGTDTQYF
>.|TRBJ1-6|TRBV27|.
TGTGCCAGCAGTTTATCGCGCCGGTATAATTCACCCCTCCACTTT
CASSLSRRYNSPLHF
>.|TRBJ1-4|TRBV7-9|.
TGTGCCAGCAGCCCGAAGAGGGCGGGGCGGCTTAATGAAAAACTGTTTTTT
CASSPKRAGRLNEKLFF
>TRBD2|TRBJ2-7|TRBV4-3|.
TGCGCCAGCAGCCAAGACGGGGGGTACGAGCAGTACTTC
CASSQDGGYEQYF
>TRBD1|TRBJ2-5|TRBV19|.
TGTGCCAGTAGTACGGGGACAGTCCAAGAGACCCAGTACTTC
CASSTGTVQETQYF
>.|TRBJ1-5|TRBV5-6|.
TGTGCCAGCAGTTCCAGCCGGACAGCCAGACTCAATCAGCCCCAGCATTTT
CASSSSRTARLNQPQHF
>TRBD1|TRBJ2-3|TRBV7-6|.
TGTGCCAGCAGCTTAGGGTTTCCAGGGGGCGCGGTCGCAGATACGCAGTATTTT
CASSLGFPGGAVADTQYF
>.|TRBJ2-3|TRBV10-3|few
TGTGCCATCGGCGGCAGGGCGACCTACACAGATACGCAGTATTTT
CAIGGRATYTDTQYF
>.|TRBJ2-7|TRBV28|.
TGTGCCAGCAGTACCGGACAGATCGTCTCCTACGAGCAGTACTTC
CASSTGQIVSYEQYF
>.|TRBJ2-7|TRBV7-8|.
TGTGCCAGCAGCTTAGCGTACGACAGTACCTACGAGCAGTACTTC
CASSLAYDSTYEQYF
>.|TRBJ2-5|TRBV3-1/TRBV3-2|.
TGTGCCAGCAGCCAAGGGGGCTGGAAGACCCAGTACTTC
CASSQGGWKTQYF
>TRBD1|TRBJ1-1|TRBV2|.
TGTGCCAGCAGCGAAGGGACAGTCACTGAAGCTTTCTTT
CASSEGTVTEAFF
>.|TRBJ1-3|TRBV6-5|once
TGTGCCAGCGGGGCGCGGACCAGCCCAAACACCATATATTTT
CASGARTSPNTIYF